The 27 T cell receptor beta chains listed next were all sequenced from one sample in a study of T cell responses to AZD1222 COVID-19 vaccine. Sequencing used immunoSEQ multiplex PCR; TCRdb keeps in-frame clones, though not all of them. The profile covers 130,000 to 150,000 clones, with 80% to 90% appearing a single time and roughly 1.7% taken by the ten largest. The starting material was peripheral blood, obtained on day 0 of AZD1222 vaccination. The origin of the receptors is an adult in good health.

This clone was picked up a small number of times. The genes are TRBV5-4 and TRBJ1-2; no definite D call. This CDR3 is built from 14 residues. Trimming shortened V by 0 bases and J by 8 bases, and 14 bases separated the two germline ends. Per germline, CDR1 SGHNT and CDR2 YYREEE (reference sequence). The CDR3 here is CASSLERRSQGYTF. CDR3 nucleotides: TGTGCCAGCAGCTTGGAAAGGAGGAGTCAGGGCTACACCTTC. Drawing the rest from reference TRBV5-4 and TRBJ1-2, the complete variable domain is ETGVTQSPTHLIKTRGQQVTLRCSSQSGHNTVSWYQQALGQGPQFIFQYYREEENGRGNFPPRFSGLQFPNYSSELNVNALELDDSALYLCASSLERRSQGYTFGSGTRLTVV.

V usage is TRBV19 and J usage is TRBJ2-1; 7 positions agree with TRBD2. Germline CDR1 is LNHDA and CDR2 is SQIVND (reference sequence). This CDR3 is built from 16 residues. V shed 5 bases and J 7 bases; nucleotides not matched to a gene: 14. This chain's CDR3 is CASSVPSSGKKNEQFF. CDR3 nucleotide sequence: TGTGCCAGTAGTGTCCCCTCCAGCGGGAAAAAGAATGAGCAGTTCTTC. The full variable domain, in which reference TRBV19 and TRBJ2-1 provide the parts outside the CDR3, is DGGITQSPKYLFRKEGQNVTLSCEQNLNHDAMYWYRQDPGQGLRLIYYSQIVNDFQKGDIAEGYSVSREKKESFPLTVTSAQKNPTAFYLCASSVPSSGKKNEQFFGPGTRLTVL.

The chain links TRBV28 to TRBJ1-1, with 8 bases fitting TRBD1. The CDR3 is made up of 15 amino acids. J gave up 5 bases and V 6 bases, and 11 bases lay outside the gene matches. Germline assignment: CDR1 MDHEN and CDR2 SYDVKM. CDR3 sequence reads: CASRPITGGDTEAFF. The CDR3 nucleotides read TGTGCCAGCAGACCAATAACAGGGGGAGATACTGAAGCTTTCTTT.

V usage is TRBV14 and J usage is TRBJ2-2; 7 positions match TRBD2. The germline V gene encodes CDR1 SGHDN and CDR2 FVKESK. V shed 4 bases and J 1 base; nucleotides not matched to a gene: 9. The CDR3 is made up of 17 amino acids. As DNA, the CDR3 is TGTGCCAGCAGCCTGACGAGAGCGGGATTGAACACCGGGGAGCTGTTTTTT. This sequence encodes CASSLTRAGLNTGELFF.

The chain carries TRBV14 and TRBJ2-3; the D gene is possibly TRBD1 (6 bases). CDR3 length: 15 amino acids. The V and J ends lost 5 bases and 1 base respectively, with 13 bases between them. Germline lookup yields CDR1 SGHDN and CDR2 FVKESK. DNA for the CDR3: TGTGCCAGCAGCTCGCTCCGACAGGGCACAGATACGCAGTATTTT. It encodes CASSSLRQGTDTQYF.

The CDR3 protein is CASRNNRGYGYTF. The CDR3 DNA follows: TGTGCCAGCAGGAATAATAGGGGATATGGCTACACCTTC. The chain couples TRBV27 to TRBJ1-2, with a tentative D call TRBD1 (5 bases). V was trimmed by 6 bases and J by 5 bases, leaving 13 bases between them. This CDR3 is built from 13 residues. The germline CDR1 and CDR2 sequences are MNHEY and SMNVEV (reference sequence).

This rearrangement joins TRBV27 to TRBJ2-7, with 12 nucleotides matching TRBD2. This CDR3 has 16 amino acids. Germline CDR1 and CDR2: MNHEY and SMNVEV (reference sequence). V gave up 7 bases and J gave up 5 bases; unmatched junction bases: 12. CDR3 amino acids: CASTRSSGRAVHEQYF. CDR3 DNA sequence: TGTGCCAGCACCCGGTCTAGCGGGAGGGCCGTTCACGAGCAGTACTTC.

The chain combines TRBV9 with TRBJ2-1, with 10 bases identical to TRBD2. Germline V gives CDR1 SGDLS, CDR2 YYNGEE. The CDR3 totals 16 residues. With V trimmed by 7 bases and J by 4 bases, 11 bases remained unmatched. CDR3 bases: TGTGCCAGCGGGGAAACCGGGACTAGCGCATACAATGAGCAGTTCTTC. Translating it yields CASGETGTSAYNEQFF. Drawing the rest from reference TRBV9 and TRBJ2-1, the complete variable domain is DSGVTQTPKHLITATGQRVTLRCSPRSGDLSVYWYQQSLDQGLQFLIQYYNGEERAKGNILERFSAQQFPDLHSELNLSSLELGDSALYFCASGETGTSAYNEQFFGPGTRLTVL.

Remarks on this clone: Other nucleotide sequences from this sample produce the same CDR3. The genes are TRBV29-1 and TRBJ1-1; D is perhaps TRBD1 (5 bases). The germline V and J ends were trimmed by 3 bases and 0 bases, with 8 bases remaining between them. In germline, CDR1 is SQVTM, CDR2 ANQGSEA. The CDR3 has 13 residues. CDR3 amino acids: CSVEGRLNTEAFF. In DNA form, the CDR3 reads TGCAGCGTTGAGGGGCGCCTGAACACTGAAGCTTTCTTT.

This clone occurred a few times. Here the CDR3 DNA reads TGTGCCACCAGTGACCCGGGACAGGGACAAGAGACCCAGTACTTC. Translating it yields CATSDPGQGQETQYF. This sequence joins TRBV24-1 and TRBJ2-5; 9 nucleotides align to TRBD1. The CDR3 runs 15 residues. The V segment lost 4 bases and the J segment 2 bases; nucleotides outside the gene matches: 4. CDR1 is KGHDR and CDR2 is SFDVKD in the germline V gene.

This sequence joins TRBV27 and TRBJ2-2; TRBD2 matches at 10 bases. V was clipped by 8 bases and J by 5 bases; unmatched bases: 8. The CDR3 has 15 residues. From germline, CDR1 is MNHEY and CDR2 SMNVEV (reference sequence). The CDR3: CASASSGRDTGELFF. DNA of the CDR3: TGTGCCAGCGCTTCTAGCGGGAGAGATACCGGGGAGCTGTTTTTT.

The V and J genes are TRBV5-1 and TRBJ1-5, with 11 bases lining up with TRBD1. Trimming at V came to 1 base and at J to 7 bases, leaving 10 bases not matched to a gene. In germline, CDR1 is SGHRS, CDR2 YFSETQ. CDR3 length: 17 amino acids. This CDR3 reads CASSLSRTGGGEQPQHF. DNA for the CDR3: TGCGCCAGCAGCTTGAGCCGGACAGGGGGCGGTGAGCAGCCCCAGCATTTT. The full variable domain, rest sourced from reference TRBV5-1 and TRBJ1-5, is KAGVTQTPRYLIKTRGQQVTLSCSPISGHRSVSWYQQTPGQGLQFLFEYFSETQRNKGNFPGRFSGRQFSNSRSEMNVSTLELGDSALYLCASSLSRTGGGEQPQHFGDGTRLSIL.

The V gene is TRBV27, the J gene TRBJ1-6, with D unresolved. With 6 bases removed from V and 10 bases from J, the gap between germline ends came to 10 bases. The CDR3 has 12 amino acids. The germline V gene encodes CDR1 MNHEY and CDR2 SMNVEV (reference sequence). DNA of the CDR3: TGTGCCAGCAGCCGACCAGACTCACCCCTCCACTTT. Protein sequence: CASSRPDSPLHF.

The CDR3 DNA follows: TGTGCCACTTTAAGGATTAAACAGGGAGGATTCTCACCCCTCCACTTT. The encoded protein is CATLRIKQGGFSPLHF. This chain joins TRBV6-6 and TRBJ1-6, with D perhaps TRBD1 (6 bases). In germline, CDR1 is MNHNY, CDR2 SVGAGI (reference sequence). The CDR3 is made up of 16 amino acids. V shed 10 bases and J shed 10 bases, with 26 bases lying between them.

The chain couples TRBV30 to TRBJ1-2; 7 bases map to TRBD1. CDR3 length: 14 amino acids. Trimming removed 3 bases from V and 7 bases from J; junction bases left unmatched: 11. From germline, CDR1 is GTSNPN and CDR2 SVGIG (reference sequence). In DNA, the CDR3 is TGTGCCTGGAGCGCGAACAGGGGCGGTGGTGGCTACACCTTC. Amino acids: CAWSANRGGGGYTF.

The J gene is TRBJ1-1, the V gene TRBV5-1; no definite D call. Germline V gene lookup returns CDR1 SGHRS and CDR2 YFSETQ. The germline V and J ends were trimmed by 0 bases and 0 bases, with 12 bases remaining between them. This CDR3 has 16 amino acids. This CDR3 reads CASSLGSSWVNTEAFF. Here the CDR3 DNA reads TGCGCCAGCAGCTTGGGCTCTAGTTGGGTGAACACTGAAGCTTTCTTT. Variable domain in full (rest from reference TRBV5-1 and TRBJ1-1): KAGVTQTPRYLIKTRGQQVTLSCSPISGHRSVSWYQQTPGQGLQFLFEYFSETQRNKGNFPGRFSGRQFSNSRSEMNVSTLELGDSALYLCASSLGSSWVNTEAFFGQGTRLTVV.

This chain links TRBV7-6 with TRBJ1-1; no firm D call. Germline V lookup: CDR1 SGHVS, CDR2 FNYEAQ. V was pared by 5 bases and J by 0 bases, with 16 bases between. The CDR3 loop spans 16 amino acids. CDR3 region: CASSLGLSPMNTEAFF. Here the CDR3 DNA reads TGTGCCAGCAGCCTTGGACTGTCCCCGATGAACACTGAAGCTTTCTTT.

DNA of the CDR3: TGCGCCAGAGTTACGCGGTCTAACACCGGGGAGCTGTTTTTT. This translates into CARVTRSNTGELFF. V gene TRBV5-1 combines with J gene TRBJ2-2; D remains ambiguous. CDR3 length: 14 residues. Germline V lookup: CDR1 SGHRS, CDR2 YFSETQ. V dropped 8 bases and J dropped 2 bases, with 13 bases sitting between them.

The chain employs TRBV6-5 and TRBJ1-5; D may be TRBD1 (6 bases). V gave up 5 bases and J gave up 5 bases, with 10 bases separating them. The CDR3 runs to 13 residues. The germline V gene encodes CDR1 MNHEY and CDR2 SVGAGI. The CDR3 sequence is CASSQGNHQPQHF. CDR3 DNA: TGTGCCAGCAGTCAGGGGAACCATCAGCCCCAGCATTTT.

The V and J genes are TRBV11-2 and TRBJ2-5; D gene uncertain. V was shortened by 5 bases and J by 7 bases, with 14 bases between the two germline ends. CDR1 and CDR2 from the germline V gene are SGHAT and FQNNGV. This CDR3 spans 13 amino acids. This CDR3 is CASSPWAEPTQYF. The CDR3 DNA follows: TGTGCCAGCAGCCCATGGGCGGAACCGACCCAGTACTTC.

J is TRBJ1-4 and V is TRBV30; a possible D gene is TRBD1 (5 bases). Trimming cost V 1 base and J 0 bases, with 12 bases left between them. This CDR3 has 16 amino acids. CDR1 and CDR2 (germline): GTSNPN, SVGIG (reference sequence). The CDR3 protein is CAWSGAGRPTNEKLFF. In DNA, the CDR3 is TGTGCCTGGAGTGGGGCAGGGAGGCCAACTAATGAAAAACTGTTTTTT.

The V gene is TRBV27, the J gene TRBJ1-5; perhaps TRBD1 as D (5 bases). The CDR3 loop spans 15 amino acids. The V end was cut by 5 bases, the J end by 0 bases, with 11 bases between. CDR1 MNHEY and CDR2 SMNVEV come from the germline V gene (reference sequence). CDR3: CASSPRQFSNQPQHF. Written as DNA, the CDR3 is TGTGCCAGCAGTCCCCGACAGTTTAGCAATCAGCCCCAGCATTTT.

The V and J genes are TRBV10-3 and TRBJ1-2; D is unclear. The V and J ends lost 3 bases and 5 bases respectively, with 16 bases between them. The CDR3 is 15 residues long. Germline V gives CDR1 ENHRY, CDR2 SYGVKD. The CDR3 DNA reads as TGTGCCATCAGTGACTACCCACGGGCGTCTTATGGCTACACCTTC. Translating it yields CAISDYPRASYGYTF.

The V gene is TRBV4-1, the J gene TRBJ2-7; D possibly corresponds to TRBD2 (6 bases). Germline V lookup: CDR1 MGHRA, CDR2 YSYEKL. The V and J ends lost 6 bases and 0 bases respectively, with 15 bases between them. This CDR3 has 15 residues. DNA for the CDR3: TGCGCCAGCAGAATGGGGACTCAAAGCTCCTACGAGCAGTACTTC. It codes for CASRMGTQSSYEQYF.

The V call is TRBV6-1, the J call TRBJ2-3; 7 bases agree with TRBD2. Trimming at V came to 1 base and at J to 9 bases, leaving 4 bases not matched to a gene. Germline CDR1 is MNHNS and CDR2 is SASEGT. The CDR3 is 13 amino acids. The DNA for the CDR3 is TGTGCCAGCAGTGAAGTCCGGCGGGAGACGCAGTATTTT. Protein product: CASSEVRRETQYF.

The chain has TRBV28 and TRBJ1-2; D not certain. Germline CDR1 reads MDHEN; CDR2 reads SYDVKM. CDR3 length equals 13 residues. The V end lost 3 bases, the J end lost 7 bases, and 12 bases lay between the germline ends. CDR3 amino acids: CASSLQGIPGYTF. CDR3 in DNA: TGTGCCAGCAGTTTGCAAGGGATCCCTGGCTACACCTTC.

The chain has TRBV28 and TRBJ2-3; no reliable D call. V gave up 5 bases and J gave up 3 bases, with 9 bases separating them. The CDR3 length is 13 residues. In germline, CDR1 is MDHEN, CDR2 SYDVKM. DNA of the CDR3: TGTGCCAGCAGTCGCCCAGAGACAGATACGCAGTATTTT. Encoded protein: CASSRPETDTQYF.